The sequence of this T cell receptor beta chain was determined in a study of blood T cell repertoires in COVID-19. In the study overall: The study drew acute and convalescent COVID-19 samples from the United States, Italy and Spain. Sample material is recorded as cDNA or gDNA derived from T cells, B-cell-depleted T cells, or PBMCs.

Clinical histories supplied by participants themselves formed the basis of cohort assignment. Here immunoSEQ multiplex PCR was the method, and the copy in TCRdb shows in-frame clones only, minus some. The profile shows approximately 190,000 clones, about 80% of them singletons. The sequence was collected from a man aged 40-49 years who had recovered from COVID-19. The sequenced sample consisted of PBMCs or T cells enriched from blood (not recorded which).

CDR3 in amino acids: CASSLVGTVDQPQHF. CDR3 DNA: TGTGCCAGCAGCTTAGTTGGGACAGTCGATCAGCCCCAGCATTTT. This sequence joins TRBV7-6 and TRBJ1-5, with TRBD1 matching over 7 bases. After removal of 1 base from V and 5 bases from J, the junction contained 5 bases not matched to a gene. This CDR3 comprises 15 residues. Germline V CDR1 and CDR2: SGHVS, FNYEAQ.